Included here is one T cell receptor (beta chain) sequence, with context. The specificity of this receptor is unknown. Base qualities were left out, and no much larger clone turns up one base away. These data are taken from a study of cytomegalovirus exposure and HLA in healthy donors (dated by TCRdb to 2016 to 2017). Turning to the overall study: The roughly 670 repertoires of the first cohort and the 110 or so validation repertoires were produced on the same platform, according to a later analysis. The study was designed to test whether signatures of past pathogen exposure could be identified by cataloging public T cell receptors. Besides the first cohort of some 670 subjects, a separate validation cohort made up of over 95 different subjects was used. High-throughput TCR immunosequencing, statistical association of individual TCRs with disease status, and machine learning were combined to predict cytomegalovirus infection status. The paper's findings and limits, for the study overall: In both the original and validation cohorts, the classifier was reported to diagnose cytomegalovirus status with high specificity and sensitivity. In vitro tests confirmed that a few of the cytomegalovirus-associated TCR beta chains recognize cytomegalovirus antigens. A later analysis had no HLA typing for the validation cohort, so co-occurrence there was scored across all 110 or so repertoires. According to the authors, the approach could potentially be generalized to other disease states and immunological phenotypes. The study listed over 150 TCR beta chains as associated with cytomegalovirus. While some public TCRs were present in many individuals, most TCR sequences turned up only very rarely across donors. Subsequent analysis determined that TCRs grouped into clusters in the first cohort also showed a tendency toward co-occurrence across the 120 or so validation repertoires, and 85% to 95% of cluster scores exceeded 0.

Donors formed part of the validation cohort, which comprised fewer than 150 subjects and was distinct from the first cohort of 666 subjects. Library construction relied on the immunoSEQ multiplex PCR assay. The study's processing was this. A statistical classification framework was built for diagnosing cytomegalovirus status from the catalog of TCR beta chain sequences. As stored in TCRdb, this immuneACCESS dataset retains in-frame rearrangements with V and J assigned. A fraction of the clones does not appear; measured against another copy, unresolved V genes explain less than half of the discrepancy, and the remainder lacks a known reason. V and J calls and clone size are given by that table; D and trimming were obtained from the DNA. The table for this sample lists 350,000 or so clones; just over 85% of them were counted only once. The top ten clones comprise 0.65% to 0.85% of the sample. For CDR1 and CDR2, the germline V gene (reference sequence) lists MNHNY and SVGAGI. Between the V and J ends, shortened by 6 bases and 0 bases respectively, the junction contains 13 bases. The CDR3 runs 15 amino acids, cysteine and phenylalanine included. Only the CDR3 portion is preserved as DNA: 45 bases, with reading frame beginning at the first base.

The rearrangement combines TRBV6-6 with TRBJ2-3; the best D guess is TRBD2, with 6 bases matching. Material for sequencing was PBMCs. The source is a woman aged 18-35 years in good health and CMV-seronegative. The nucleotide sequence is given as TGTGCCAGCAGGCCGGTAGCGGAAAGCACAGATACGCAGTATTTT. Its coded protein is CASRPVAESTDTQYF.